Listed below are T cell receptor beta chains from one sample, sequenced in a study of tumor-infiltrating lymphocytes in primary liver carcinoma. TCRdb reprocessed the multiplex PCR reads with MiXCR, giving one entry per CDR3 protein. The repertoire holds approximately 76,000 distinct CDR3 sequences, over 70% seen once, with roughly 13% in the top ten. The sequenced sample was liver tumor tissue from sampling region 4. Receptors were obtained from a woman in her fifties or sixties with primary liver carcinoma and hepatitis B virus infection. CDR3s include the opening cysteine and the closing phenylalanine or tryptophan. The order of the fields is V gene, clone size, J gene, D gene, CDR3 protein, CDR3 DNA. D genes are given only for firm matches. Size values are once, few and many counts, or a class for expanded clones, and some rows have none.

v_gene: TRBV11-3
abundance: .
j_gene: TRBJ2-2
d_gene: .
CDR3aa: CASSLDRLAGKIGELFF
CDR3nt: TGTGCCAGCAGCTTAGACAGGCTAGCTGGAAAGATCGGGGAGCTGTTTTTT

v_gene: TRBV6-1
abundance: .
j_gene: TRBJ2-7
d_gene: .
CDR3aa: CATSIRDLYEQYF
CDR3nt: TGTGCCACCAGTATCAGGGATTTGTACGAGCAGTACTTC

v_gene: TRBV28
abundance: many
j_gene: TRBJ2-3
d_gene: TRBD2
CDR3aa: CASSDRGGRTTDTQYF
CDR3nt: TGTGCCAGCAGTGACCGCGGGGGTCGGACCACAGATACGCAGTATTTT

v_gene: TRBV11-2
abundance: .
j_gene: TRBJ2-1
d_gene: TRBD2
CDR3aa: CACSLESGSASEHFF
CDR3nt: TGTGCCTGCAGCTTAGAGAGCGGGAGTGCGAGTGAGCACTTCTTC

v_gene: TRBV11-2
abundance: .
j_gene: TRBJ2-2
d_gene: TRBD2
CDR3aa: CARSFRLVGDAGELFF
CDR3nt: TGTGCCAGGAGCTTCCGACTAGTGGGAGATGCGGGGGAGCTTTTTTTT

v_gene: TRBV13
abundance: .
j_gene: TRBJ1-6
d_gene: .
CDR3aa: CASNASAWNSPPHF
CDR3nt: TGTGCCAGCAACGCCTCAGCGTGGAATTCACCCCCCCACTTT

v_gene: TRBV7-3
abundance: .
j_gene: TRBJ2-7
d_gene: .
CDR3aa: CASSPQPGDSYEQYF
CDR3nt: TGTGCCAGCAGCCCGCAACCGGGCGACTCCTACGAGCAGTACTTC

v_gene: TRBV29-1
abundance: .
j_gene: TRBJ2-3
d_gene: .
CDR3aa: CSARTSQLSGEQYF
CDR3nt: TGCAGCGCCAGAACCTCGCAATTATCAGGGGAGCAGTATTTT

v_gene: TRBV28
abundance: many
j_gene: TRBJ1-2
d_gene: .
CDR3aa: CASSLPRPPYGYTF
CDR3nt: TGTGCCAGCAGTTTACCCCGACCTCCTTATGGCTACACCTTC

v_gene: TRBV11-2
abundance: .
j_gene: TRBJ2-5
d_gene: .
CDR3aa: CASSLELGSHETQYF
CDR3nt: TGTGCCAGCAGCTTGGAGCTGGGATCGCATGAGACCCAGTATTTC

v_gene: TRBV15
abundance: .
j_gene: TRBJ2-1
d_gene: TRBD1
CDR3aa: CASSRGLVGTGRNEQFF
CDR3nt: TGTGCCAGCAGCAGAGGTCTCGTTGGGACAGGGAGGAATGAGCAGTTCTTC

v_gene: TRBV11-2
abundance: .
j_gene: TRBJ1-3
d_gene: TRBD1
CDR3aa: CASTSRPDRGAYSANTIYF
CDR3nt: TGTGCCAGCACTTCACGCCCGGACAGGGGAGCGTACTCTGCAAACACCATATATTTT

v_gene: TRBV7-9
abundance: .
j_gene: TRBJ2-3
d_gene: .
CDR3aa: CAGSLAANPTDTQYF
CDR3nt: TGTGCCGGCAGCTTAGCGGCCAATCCCACAGATACGCAGTATTTT

v_gene: TRBV7-9
abundance: .
j_gene: TRBJ2-5
d_gene: .
CDR3aa: CASSLEAGPGHGTQYF
CDR3nt: TGTGCCAGCAGCTTAGAGGCAGGGCCGGGCCATGGGACCCAGTACTTC

v_gene: TRBV6-1
abundance: many
j_gene: TRBJ2-7
d_gene: .
CDR3aa: CASSESGTLAYEQYF
CDR3nt: TGTGCCAGCAGTGAATCCGGGACATTGGCCTACGAGCAGTACTTC

v_gene: TRBV19
abundance: .
j_gene: TRBJ2-6
d_gene: TRBD1
CDR3aa: CASSNGDRYGANALTF
CDR3nt: TGTGCCAGTAGTAATGGGGACAGATATGGGGCCAACGCCCTGACTTTC

v_gene: TRBV29-1
abundance: .
j_gene: TRBJ2-1
d_gene: .
CDR3aa: CSVGGDSSYNEQFF
CDR3nt: TGCAGCGTTGGCGGAGACAGCTCCTATAATGAGCAGTTCTTC

v_gene: TRBV4-1
abundance: many
j_gene: TRBJ2-7
d_gene: .
CDR3aa: CASSQQGEYEQYF
CDR3nt: TGCGCCAGCAGCCAACAGGGAGAATACGAGCAGTACTTC

v_gene: TRBV2
abundance: many
j_gene: TRBJ2-2
d_gene: .
CDR3aa: CASSYTGTGELFF
CDR3nt: TGTGCCAGCAGTTATACGGGAACCGGGGAGCTGTTTTTT

v_gene: TRBV11-2
abundance: .
j_gene: TRBJ2-4
d_gene: .
CDR3aa: CAGSLDDWGRDIQYF
CDR3nt: TGTGCCGGTAGCTTAGATGATTGGGGGCGCGACATTCAGTACTTC

v_gene: TRBV28
abundance: many
j_gene: TRBJ2-3
d_gene: .
CDR3aa: CASPPRRAPLDTQYF
CDR3nt: TGTGCCAGCCCCCCGCGGAGGGCCCCGCTAGATACGCAGTATTTT

v_gene: TRBV29-1
abundance: .
j_gene: TRBJ2-1
d_gene: TRBD2
CDR3aa: CSLGWLAGDGVQFF
CDR3nt: TGCAGCTTGGGGTGGCTAGCGGGAGATGGTGTGCAGTTCTTC

v_gene: TRBV29-1
abundance: .
j_gene: TRBJ1-1
d_gene: .
CDR3aa: CSVSGVVNTEAFF
CDR3nt: TGCAGCGTCTCAGGGGTAGTGAACACTGAAGCTTTCTTT

v_gene: TRBV11-2
abundance: .
j_gene: TRBJ2-5
d_gene: .
CDR3aa: CVSGRLVRGPGETQYF
CDR3nt: TGTGTCAGCGGAAGACTAGTGAGAGGGCCAGGGGAGACCCAGTACTTC

v_gene: TRBV6-1
abundance: .
j_gene: TRBJ2-7
d_gene: .
CDR3aa: CANSETFEGCEQYF
CDR3nt: TGTGCCAACAGTGAAACTTTCGAGGGGTGCGAGCAGTACTTC

v_gene: TRBV11-2
abundance: .
j_gene: TRBJ2-1
d_gene: .
CDR3aa: CASSLGPTKSDEQFF
CDR3nt: TGTGCCAGCAGCTTAGGCCCAACTAAATCCGATGAGCAGTTCTTC

v_gene: TRBV10-3
abundance: .
j_gene: TRBJ2-7
d_gene: .
CDR3aa: CAISGSTSAYEQYF
CDR3nt: TGTGCCATCAGTGGGTCGACATCGGCCTACGAGCAGTACTTC

v_gene: TRBV6-1
abundance: many
j_gene: TRBJ2-1
d_gene: TRBD2
CDR3aa: CATRRGVAATHNEQFF
CDR3nt: TGTGCCACGCGTCGGGGGGTCGCGGCGACCCACAATGAGCAGTTCTTC

v_gene: TRBV28
abundance: .
j_gene: TRBJ1-5
d_gene: .
CDR3aa: CASSVRGAEGNQPQDF
CDR3nt: TGTGCCAGCAGTGTGAGGGGTGCGGAGGGCAATCAGCCCCAGGATTTT

v_gene: TRBV20-1
abundance: few
j_gene: TRBJ2-2
d_gene: TRBD2
CDR3aa: CSARVGTSGSRGELFF
CDR3nt: TGCAGTGCTAGGGTCGGGACTAGCGGGAGTCGCGGGGAGCTGTTTTTT

v_gene: TRBV6-6
abundance: many
j_gene: TRBJ1-1
d_gene: .
CDR3aa: CATYKTAMNTEAFF
CDR3nt: TGTGCCACCTATAAGACAGCAATGAACACTGAAGCTTTCTTT

v_gene: TRBV6-2/TRBV6-3
abundance: .
j_gene: TRBJ2-6
d_gene: .
CDR3aa: CASSYSPPQEGFGANVLTF
CDR3nt: TGTGCCAGCAGTTACTCTCCGCCGCAGGAAGGTTTTGGGGCCAACGTCCTGACTTTC

v_gene: TRBV7-9
abundance: once
j_gene: TRBJ2-1
d_gene: .
CDR3aa: CASSGLSLVHYNEHFF
CDR3nt: TGTGCCAGCTCCGGGTTGAGTCTAGTCCACTACAATGAGCACTTCTTC

v_gene: TRBV7-9
abundance: .
j_gene: TRBJ2-2
d_gene: .
CDR3aa: CASSQRPWGSTGELFF
CDR3nt: TGTGCCAGCAGCCAAAGGCCGTGGGGAAGCACCGGGGAGCTGTTTTTT

v_gene: TRBV11-3
abundance: .
j_gene: TRBJ2-1
d_gene: TRBD2
CDR3aa: CASSLIAGAQVIEQFF
CDR3nt: TGTGCCAGCAGCTTAATAGCGGGAGCGCAAGTTATTGAGCAGTTCTTC

v_gene: TRBV14
abundance: .
j_gene: TRBJ1-1
d_gene: TRBD1
CDR3aa: CANSQEGGLTEAFF
CDR3nt: TGTGCCAACAGCCAAGAAGGGGGCCTGACTGAGGCTTTCTTT

v_gene: TRBV29-1
abundance: .
j_gene: TRBJ1-2
d_gene: .
CDR3aa: CSVARGYDYTF
CDR3nt: TGCAGCGTCGCACGGGGGTATGACTACACCTTC

v_gene: TRBV9
abundance: .
j_gene: TRBJ2-7
d_gene: .
CDR3aa: CASSVEASPPLYDQYF
CDR3nt: TGTGCCAGCAGCGTAGAGGCTAGCCCTCCCCTCTACGACCAGTACTTC

v_gene: TRBV6-5
abundance: .
j_gene: TRBJ2-7
d_gene: .
CDR3aa: CATSYSDSASNEQYF
CDR3nt: TGTGCCACCAGTTACTCGGATTCAGCCAGCAACGAGCAGTACTTC

v_gene: TRBV11-2
abundance: .
j_gene: TRBJ2-7
d_gene: .
CDR3aa: CASSFRDTAYEQYF
CDR3nt: TGTGCGAGCAGCTTCCGGGACACCGCCTACGAGCAGTACTTC

v_gene: TRBV6-5
abundance: .
j_gene: TRBJ2-7
d_gene: .
CDR3aa: CASSYAHQPSSYEQYF
CDR3nt: TGTGCCAGCAGTTACGCGCACCAGCCGAGCTCCTACGAGCAGTACTTC

v_gene: TRBV7-3
abundance: .
j_gene: TRBJ2-1
d_gene: .
CDR3aa: CASSFDRGGNEQFF
CDR3nt: TGTGCCAGCAGCTTTGACAGGGGAGGGAATGAGCAGTTCTTC

v_gene: TRBV28
abundance: many
j_gene: TRBJ1-2
d_gene: .
CDR3aa: CASSLGGAIEMGYTF
CDR3nt: TGTGCCAGCAGTTTGGGGGGGGCAATCGAAATGGGCTACACCTTC

v_gene: TRBV14
abundance: once
j_gene: TRBJ1-2
d_gene: .
CDR3aa: CASSQIQSYGYTF
CDR3nt: TGTGCCAGTAGCCAAATACAGTCCTATGGCTACACCTTC

v_gene: TRBV6-6
abundance: few
j_gene: TRBJ1-5
d_gene: TRBD1
CDR3aa: CARSFRQGSNQPQHF
CDR3nt: TGTGCCAGAAGTTTCAGACAGGGCAGCAACCAGCCCCAGCATTTT

v_gene: TRBV28
abundance: .
j_gene: TRBJ2-7
d_gene: .
CDR3aa: CTSSRPSRRRYEQYF
CDR3nt: TGTACCAGCAGCCGCCCCTCCCGGCGGAGGTACGAGCAGTACTTC

v_gene: TRBV29-1
abundance: many
j_gene: TRBJ2-3
d_gene: .
CDR3aa: CSVDATGTSSTDTQYF
CDR3nt: TGCAGCGTTGATGCAACCGGGACCTCTAGCACAGATACGCAGTATTTT

v_gene: TRBV6-1
abundance: few
j_gene: TRBJ2-2
d_gene: .
CDR3aa: CASSESAGETGELFF
CDR3nt: TGTGCCAGCAGTGAATCGGCGGGTGAGACCGGGGAGCTGTTTTTT

v_gene: TRBV12-3/TRBV12-4
abundance: many
j_gene: TRBJ1-2
d_gene: .
CDR3aa: CASSLGANYGYTF
CDR3nt: TGTGCCAGCAGTTTAGGGGCTAACTATGGCTACACCTTC

v_gene: TRBV28
abundance: few
j_gene: TRBJ2-5
d_gene: .
CDR3aa: CASSSPRLSSKETQYF
CDR3nt: TGTGCCAGCAGTTCCCCTCGACTGTCAAGTAAAGAGACCCAGTACTTC

v_gene: TRBV29-1
abundance: .
j_gene: TRBJ1-1
d_gene: .
CDR3aa: CSADTGTEAFF
CDR3nt: TGCAGCGCTGATACGGGCACTGAAGCCTTCTTT

v_gene: TRBV7-9
abundance: many
j_gene: TRBJ1-2
d_gene: .
CDR3aa: CASSPDGGAYGYTF
CDR3nt: TGTGCCAGCAGCCCCGACGGGGGGGCCTATGGCTACACCTTC

v_gene: TRBV4-1
abundance: .
j_gene: TRBJ2-1
d_gene: .
CDR3aa: CTSSRDFYNERLF
CDR3nt: TGCACCAGCAGCCGGGACTTCTACAATGAGCGGCTCTTC

v_gene: TRBV12-3/TRBV12-4
abundance: .
j_gene: TRBJ1-1
d_gene: .
CDR3aa: CASTYKHPNTEALF
CDR3nt: TGTGCCAGCACCTACAAGCACCCGAACACTGAAGCTCTCTTT

v_gene: TRBV6-6
abundance: .
j_gene: TRBJ2-5
d_gene: .
CDR3aa: CASTVRGEEETQYF
CDR3nt: TGTGCCAGCACCGTACGGGGAGAAGAAGAGACCCAGTATTTC

v_gene: TRBV11-2
abundance: .
j_gene: TRBJ1-3
d_gene: TRBD1
CDR3aa: CAGSSCPDRGAYSGNTIYF
CDR3nt: TGTGCCGGCAGCTCGTGCCCGGACAGGGGAGCGTACTCTGGAAACACCATATATTTT

v_gene: TRBV11-2
abundance: .
j_gene: TRBJ2-7
d_gene: .
CDR3aa: CVRSLDREDEQYF
CDR3nt: TGTGTCAGAAGCTTAGACAGGGAGGACGAGCAGTATTTC

v_gene: TRBV28
abundance: .
j_gene: TRBJ2-1
d_gene: .
CDR3aa: CASSLPAGGFYNEQFF
CDR3nt: TGTGCCAGCAGTTTACCAGCAGGAGGCTTTTACAATGAGCAGTTCTTC

v_gene: TRBV10-3
abundance: .
j_gene: TRBJ1-1
d_gene: .
CDR3aa: CAIRSGNTEAFF
CDR3nt: TGTGCCATCAGGTCGGGGAACACTGAAGCTTTCTTT